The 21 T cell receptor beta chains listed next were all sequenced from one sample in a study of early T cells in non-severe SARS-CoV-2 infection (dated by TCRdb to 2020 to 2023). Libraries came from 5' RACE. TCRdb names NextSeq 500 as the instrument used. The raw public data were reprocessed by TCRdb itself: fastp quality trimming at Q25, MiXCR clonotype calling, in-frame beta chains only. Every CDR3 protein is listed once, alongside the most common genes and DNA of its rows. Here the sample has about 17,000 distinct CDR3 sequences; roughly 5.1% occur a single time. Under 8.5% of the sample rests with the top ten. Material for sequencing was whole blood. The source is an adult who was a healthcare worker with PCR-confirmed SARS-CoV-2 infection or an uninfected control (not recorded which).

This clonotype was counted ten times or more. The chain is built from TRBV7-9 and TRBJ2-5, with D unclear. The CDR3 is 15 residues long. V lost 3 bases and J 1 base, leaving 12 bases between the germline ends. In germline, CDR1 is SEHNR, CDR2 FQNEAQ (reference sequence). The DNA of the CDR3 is TGTGCCAGCAGCTTCAATACTCCAACCCAAGAGACCCAGTACTTC. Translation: CASSFNTPTQETQYF.

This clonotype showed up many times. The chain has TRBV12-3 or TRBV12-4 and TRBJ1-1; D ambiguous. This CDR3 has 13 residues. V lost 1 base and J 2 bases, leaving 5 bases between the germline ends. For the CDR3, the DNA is TGTGCCAGCAGTTTAGTAGGAAACACTGAAGCTTTCTTT. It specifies CASSLVGNTEAFF.

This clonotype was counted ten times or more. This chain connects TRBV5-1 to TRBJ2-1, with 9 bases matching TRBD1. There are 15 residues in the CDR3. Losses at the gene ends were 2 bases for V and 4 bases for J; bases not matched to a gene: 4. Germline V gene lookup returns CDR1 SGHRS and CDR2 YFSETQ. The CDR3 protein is CASSFKGQGYNEQFF. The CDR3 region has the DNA TGCGCCAGCAGCTTCAAGGGACAGGGATACAATGAGCAGTTCTTC.

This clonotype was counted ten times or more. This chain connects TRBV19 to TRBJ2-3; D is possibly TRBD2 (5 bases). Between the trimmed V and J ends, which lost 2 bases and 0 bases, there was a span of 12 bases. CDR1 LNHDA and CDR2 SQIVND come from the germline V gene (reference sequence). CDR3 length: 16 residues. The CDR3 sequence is CASSITLLGSTDTQYF. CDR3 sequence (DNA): TGTGCCAGTAGTATAACCCTACTAGGTAGCACAGATACGCAGTATTTT.

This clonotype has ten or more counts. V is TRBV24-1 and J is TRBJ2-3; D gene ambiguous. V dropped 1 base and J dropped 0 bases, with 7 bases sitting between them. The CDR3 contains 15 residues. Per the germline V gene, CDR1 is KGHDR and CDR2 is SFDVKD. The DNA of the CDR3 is TGTGCCACCAGTGATTTTAGGCAGAGCACAGATACGCAGTATTTT. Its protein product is CATSDFRQSTDTQYF.

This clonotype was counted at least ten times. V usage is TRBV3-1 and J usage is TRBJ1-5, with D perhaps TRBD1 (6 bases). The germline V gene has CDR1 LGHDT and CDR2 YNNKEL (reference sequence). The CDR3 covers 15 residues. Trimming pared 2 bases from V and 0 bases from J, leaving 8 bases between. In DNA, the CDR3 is TGTGCCAGCAGCCAAACAGGGTATAGCAATCAGCCCCAGCATTTT. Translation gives CASSQTGYSNQPQHF. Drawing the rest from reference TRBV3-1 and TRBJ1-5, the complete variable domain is DTAVSQTPKYLVTQMGNDKSIKCEQNLGHDTMYWYKQDSKKFLKIMFSYNNKELIINETVPNRFSPKSPDKAHLNLHINSLELGDSAVYFCASSQTGYSNQPQHFGDGTRLSIL.

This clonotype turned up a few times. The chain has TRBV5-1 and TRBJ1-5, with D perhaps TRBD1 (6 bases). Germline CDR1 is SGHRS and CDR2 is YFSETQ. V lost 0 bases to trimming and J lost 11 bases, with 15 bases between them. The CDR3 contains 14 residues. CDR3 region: CASSLEAGAGAQHF. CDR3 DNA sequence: TGCGCCAGCAGCTTGGAGGCAGGGGCTGGGGCCCAGCATTTT.

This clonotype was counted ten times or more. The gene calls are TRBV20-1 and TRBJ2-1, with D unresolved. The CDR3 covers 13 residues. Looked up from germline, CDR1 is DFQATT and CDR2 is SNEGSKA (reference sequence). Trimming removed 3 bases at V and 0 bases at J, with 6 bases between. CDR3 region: CSASGSSYNEQFF. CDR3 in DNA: TGCAGTGCTAGCGGCAGCTCCTACAATGAGCAGTTCTTC.

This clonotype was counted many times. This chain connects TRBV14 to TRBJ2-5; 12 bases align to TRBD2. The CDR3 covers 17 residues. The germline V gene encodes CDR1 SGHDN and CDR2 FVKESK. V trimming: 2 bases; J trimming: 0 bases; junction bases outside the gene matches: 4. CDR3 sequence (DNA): TGTGCCAGCAGCCAAACTCGGACTAGCGGGAACCAAGAGACCCAGTACTTC. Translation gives CASSQTRTSGNQETQYF.

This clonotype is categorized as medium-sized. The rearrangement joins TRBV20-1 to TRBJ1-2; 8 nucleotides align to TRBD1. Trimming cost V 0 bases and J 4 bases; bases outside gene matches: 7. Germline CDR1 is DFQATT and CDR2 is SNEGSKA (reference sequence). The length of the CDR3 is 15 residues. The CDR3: CSARDSDRGGYGYTF. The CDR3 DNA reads TGCAGTGCTAGAGATTCAGACAGGGGTGGCTATGGCTACACCTTC.

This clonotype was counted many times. As DNA, the CDR3 is TGTGCCAGCTCATCCTTGCCCATGACTAGCGCTGCGGGATACGAGCAGTACGTC. Residues: CASSSLPMTSAAGYEQYV. The V and J genes are TRBV18 and TRBJ2-7, with 8 bases matching TRBD2. Trimming removed 5 bases from V and 4 bases from J; junction bases left unmatched: 19. The V gene's germline CDR1 is KGHSH and CDR2 LQKENI. The CDR3 has 18 residues.

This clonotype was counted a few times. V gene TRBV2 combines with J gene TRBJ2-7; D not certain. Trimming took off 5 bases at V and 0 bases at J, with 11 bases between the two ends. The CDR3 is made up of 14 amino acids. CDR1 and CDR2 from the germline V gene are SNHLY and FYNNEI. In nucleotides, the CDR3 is TGTGCCAGCAGTAAAGGTCCTCGCTCCTACGAGCAGTACGTC. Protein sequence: CASSKGPRSYEQYV.

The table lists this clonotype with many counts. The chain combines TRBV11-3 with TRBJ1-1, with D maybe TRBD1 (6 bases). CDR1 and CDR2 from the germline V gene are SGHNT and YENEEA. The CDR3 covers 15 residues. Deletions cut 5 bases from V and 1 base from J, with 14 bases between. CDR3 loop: CASSPRGTANTEAFF. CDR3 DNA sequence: TGTGCCAGCAGCCCTAGGGGGACTGCGAACACTGAAGCTTTCTTT.

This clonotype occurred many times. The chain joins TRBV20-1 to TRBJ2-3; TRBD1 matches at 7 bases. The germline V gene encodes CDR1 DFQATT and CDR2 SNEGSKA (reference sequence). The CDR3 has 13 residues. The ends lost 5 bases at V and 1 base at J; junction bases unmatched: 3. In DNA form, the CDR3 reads TGCAGTGCTGAGGGGGCAGGCACAGATACGCAGTATTTT. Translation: CSAEGAGTDTQYF.

DNA for the CDR3: TGCAGTGCCCTCACTAGGTCGGATTATAGCAATCAGCCCCAGCATTTT. Translated, it gives CSALTRSDYSNQPQHF. The chain has TRBV20-1 and TRBJ1-5; no clear D gene. This CDR3 has 16 amino acids. V shed 6 bases and J shed 0 bases, with 18 bases lying between them. The germline V gene encodes CDR1 DFQATT and CDR2 SNEGSKA (reference sequence).

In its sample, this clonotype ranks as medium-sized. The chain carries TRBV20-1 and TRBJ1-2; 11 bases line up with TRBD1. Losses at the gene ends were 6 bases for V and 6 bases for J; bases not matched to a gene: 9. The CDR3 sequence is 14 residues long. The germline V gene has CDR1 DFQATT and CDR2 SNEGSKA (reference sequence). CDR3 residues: CSAQRTGGFHGYTF. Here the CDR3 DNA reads TGCAGTGCACAACGGACAGGGGGCTTCCATGGCTACACCTTC.

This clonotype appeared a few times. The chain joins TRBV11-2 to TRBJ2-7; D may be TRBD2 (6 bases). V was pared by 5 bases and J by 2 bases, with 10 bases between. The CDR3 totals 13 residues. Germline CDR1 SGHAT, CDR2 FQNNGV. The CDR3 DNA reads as TGTGCCAGCAGCCCGCCGGGGGCCTACGAGCAGTACGTC. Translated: CASSPPGAYEQYV.

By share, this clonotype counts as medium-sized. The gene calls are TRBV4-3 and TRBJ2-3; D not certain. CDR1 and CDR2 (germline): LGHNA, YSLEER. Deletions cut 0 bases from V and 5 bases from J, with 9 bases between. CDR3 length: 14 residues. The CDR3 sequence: CASSQESRRDTQYF. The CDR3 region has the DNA TGCGCCAGCAGCCAAGAATCTAGGAGAGATACGCAGTATTTT.

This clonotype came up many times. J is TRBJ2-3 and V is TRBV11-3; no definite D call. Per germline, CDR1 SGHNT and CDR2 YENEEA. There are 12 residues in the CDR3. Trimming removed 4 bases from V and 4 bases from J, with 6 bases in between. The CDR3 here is CASSSLSDTQYF. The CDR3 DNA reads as TGTGCCAGCAGCTCATTGTCAGATACGCAGTATTTT.

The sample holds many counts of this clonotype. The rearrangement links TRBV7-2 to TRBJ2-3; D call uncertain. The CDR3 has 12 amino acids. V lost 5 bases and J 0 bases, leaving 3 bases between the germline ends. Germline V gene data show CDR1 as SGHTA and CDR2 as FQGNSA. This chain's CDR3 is CASSQSTDTQYF. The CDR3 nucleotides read TGTGCCAGCAGCCAGAGCACAGATACGCAGTATTTT.

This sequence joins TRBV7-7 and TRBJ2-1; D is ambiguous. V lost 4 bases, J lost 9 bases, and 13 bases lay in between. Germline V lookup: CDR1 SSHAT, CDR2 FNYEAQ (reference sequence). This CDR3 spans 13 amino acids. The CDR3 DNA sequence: TGTGCCAGCAGCTCGGCGTCCACCGGTGAGCAGTTCTTC. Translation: CASSSASTGEQFF.